A single sample is the source of the 19 T cell receptor beta chains below, sequenced in a study of T cell responses to AZD1222 COVID-19 vaccine. The data were produced by immunoSEQ multiplex PCR, yet TCRdb's version contains in-frame clones alone and is incomplete. The sample records about 120,000 clones, less than 90% being singletons. The source material was peripheral blood, sampled on day 0 of AZD1222 vaccination. The receptors were sampled from an adult in good health.

The chain employs TRBV3-1 (or the pseudogene TRBV3-2) and TRBJ2-3; 8 positions match TRBD1. This CDR3 has 17 residues. The V segment lost 1 base and the J segment 7 bases; nucleotides outside the gene matches: 13. Germline CDR1 LGHDT, CDR2 YNNKEL (reference sequence). The CDR3 here is CASSQGYGQGFLNTQYF. CDR3 in DNA: TGTGCCAGCAGCCAAGGTTACGGACAGGGATTTTTAAATACGCAGTATTTT.

The rearrangement uses TRBV6-5 and TRBJ1-1, with TRBD1 as a possible D gene (5 bases). The V end was cut by 6 bases, the J end by 6 bases, with 20 bases between. The CDR3 has 15 amino acids. Germline V gives CDR1 MNHEY, CDR2 SVGAGI. DNA of the CDR3: TGTGCCAGCAGCCGCAGGGCGCGGTTATCAGCTGAAGCTTTCTTT. Translation gives CASSRRARLSAEAFF.

This clone has just one count. The chain employs TRBV30 and TRBJ1-2; maybe TRBD1 (6 bases). CDR1 and CDR2 from the germline V gene are GTSNPN and SVGIG (reference sequence). Trimming stripped 1 base from V and 5 bases from J, with 11 bases between. The CDR3 runs to 13 residues. CDR3 region: CAWSASGQYGYTF. Written as DNA, the CDR3 is TGTGCCTGGAGTGCTAGCGGACAGTATGGCTACACCTTC.

This clone was picked up one time. The chain joins TRBV28 to TRBJ1-2; D may be TRBD1 (6 bases). Trimming took 10 bases from V and 6 from J, leaving 18 bases between them. Germline CDR1 is MDHEN and CDR2 is SYDVKM. This CDR3 spans 13 amino acids. The DNA for the CDR3 is TGTGCCATCAGAGGGGGGGCCTGGAATGGCTACACCTTC. It encodes CAIRGGAWNGYTF.

V is TRBV5-5 and J is TRBJ2-7; no firm D call. V lost 0 bases, J lost 2 bases, and 9 bases lay in between. The CDR3 extends over 14 amino acids. Germline V CDR1 and CDR2: SGHKS, YYEKEE (reference sequence). The CDR3: CASSLDSNPYEQYF. The CDR3 nucleotides read TGTGCCAGCAGCTTGGACTCTAATCCCTACGAGCAGTACTTC.

The chain has TRBV5-5 and TRBJ1-1; D is unclear. Trimming took 3 bases from V and 0 from J, leaving 9 bases between them. Germline loops: CDR1 SGHKS, CDR2 YYEKEE (reference sequence). The CDR3 sequence is 14 residues long. The CDR3 DNA follows: TGTGCCAGCAGCTGGGAAGGCATGAACACTGAAGCTTTCTTT. It codes for CASSWEGMNTEAFF.

This chain links TRBV20-1 with TRBJ2-3; unclear D gene. The V and J ends lost 3 bases and 6 bases respectively, with 7 bases between them. Germline CDR1 is DFQATT and CDR2 is SNEGSKA (reference sequence). The CDR3 runs to 11 residues. The CDR3 nucleotides are TGCAGTGCTAGTCGGAAGGATACGCAGTATTTT. Protein: CSASRKDTQYF.

CDR3: CASSSTGTTYGYTF. The CDR3 nucleotides are TGTGCCAGCAGCTCGACCGGGACGACCTATGGCTACACCTTC. This chain joins TRBV5-4 and TRBJ1-2, with TRBD1 as a possible D gene (5 bases). Germline V gene sequence: CDR1 SGHNT, CDR2 YYREEE (reference sequence). This CDR3 contains 14 residues. V lost 3 bases to trimming and J lost 4 bases, with 13 bases between them.

The V gene is TRBV11-2, the J gene TRBJ2-3, with D maybe TRBD2 (5 bases). Trimming removed 5 bases at V and 4 bases at J, with 10 bases between. CDR1 SGHAT and CDR2 FQNNGV come from the germline V gene. The CDR3 consists of 13 residues. The CDR3 spells CASSPDYPDTQYF. The CDR3 DNA sequence: TGTGCCAGCAGCCCCGACTACCCAGATACGCAGTATTTT.

This clone was counted only a few times. The CDR3: CATRKGQMNTEAFF. In nucleotides, the CDR3 is TGTGCCACCCGTAAGGGACAGATGAACACTGAAGCTTTCTTT. This chain joins TRBV5-4 and TRBJ1-1, with TRBD1 matching over 7 bases. Germline assignment: CDR1 SGHNT and CDR2 YYREEE (reference sequence). V lost 9 bases and J lost 0; bases outside the gene matches: 8. The CDR3 spans 14 residues. Supplemented by reference TRBV5-4 and TRBJ1-1, the full variable domain reads ETGVTQSPTHLIKTRGQQVTLRCSSQSGHNTVSWYQQALGQGPQFIFQYYREEENGRGNFPPRFSGLQFPNYSSELNVNALELDDSALYLCATRKGQMNTEAFFGQGTRLTVV.

This clone was detected once. This chain joins TRBV14 and TRBJ1-1; D gene unclear. The CDR3 spans 15 residues. The V end lost 4 bases, the J end lost 4 bases, and 16 bases lay between the germline ends. Germline CDR1 reads SGHDN; CDR2 reads FVKESK. Written as DNA, the CDR3 is TGTGCCAGCAGCCCAAGCGGGGTTTGGATCACTGAAGCTTTCTTT. Translation gives CASSPSGVWITEAFF.

This chain uses TRBV15 with TRBJ2-2, with 11 bases matching TRBD1. After removal of 1 base from V and 4 bases from J, the junction contained 2 bases not matched to a gene. The CDR3 spans 16 residues. Germline CDR1 is LNHNV and CDR2 is YYDKDF (reference sequence). CDR3 residues: CATSRAGTGGTGELFF. The CDR3 bases are TGTGCCACCAGCAGAGCCGGGACAGGGGGCACCGGGGAGCTGTTTTTT.

This chain uses TRBV7-3 with TRBJ2-2; perhaps TRBD2 as D (5 bases). CDR1 and CDR2 (germline): SGHTA, FQGTGA. The germline V and J ends were trimmed by 6 bases and 1 base, with 12 bases remaining between them. This CDR3 contains 15 residues. The CDR3 sequence is CASSYSVENTGELFF. The DNA for the CDR3 is TGTGCCAGCAGTTATAGCGTGGAGAACACCGGGGAGCTGTTTTTT. Full variable domain (missing parts from reference TRBV7-3 and TRBJ2-2): GAGVSQTPSNKVTEKGKYVELRCDPISGHTALYWYRQSLGQGPEFLIYFQGTGAADDSGLPNDRFFAVRPEGSVSTLKIQRTERGDSAVYLCASSYSVENTGELFFGEGSRLTVL.

V gene TRBV10-3 combines with J gene TRBJ1-6, with D perhaps matching TRBD1 (5 bases). Trimming pared 5 bases from V and 0 bases from J, leaving 14 bases between. Germline-derived CDR1 and CDR2 are ENHRY and SYGVKD. The CDR3 extends over 17 amino acids. This chain's CDR3 is CAISSGPMSSYNSPLHF. The CDR3 bases are TGTGCCATCAGTTCGGGGCCGATGAGCTCCTATAATTCACCCCTCCACTTT.

The chain couples TRBV11-3 to TRBJ2-1; 7 bases align to TRBD2. Germline lookup yields CDR1 SGHNT and CDR2 YENEEA. J was trimmed by 0 bases and V by 0 bases; bases with no gene match: 8. CDR3 length equals 18 residues. The CDR3, as DNA: TGTGCCAGCAGCTTAGATCAGGGAGGGTCTAGCTCCTACAATGAGCAGTTCTTC. Amino acids: CASSLDQGGSSSYNEQFF.

V is TRBV19 and J is TRBJ1-5, with unresolved D. Trimming shortened V by 0 bases and J by 1 base, and 7 bases separated the two germline ends. The CDR3 runs 15 residues. The germline V gene encodes CDR1 LNHDA and CDR2 SQIVND (reference sequence). CDR3 in amino acids: CASSIDSWSNQPQHF. CDR3 coding DNA: TGTGCCAGTAGTATAGACAGTTGGAGCAATCAGCCCCAGCATTTT.

CDR3 loop: CASGSSVVGEQSNTEAFF. CDR3 sequence (DNA): TGTGCTAGTGGTTCCTCAGTGGTGGGGGAACAGAGCAACACTGAAGCTTTCTTT. The genes are TRBV12-5 and TRBJ1-1, with D tentatively TRBD1 (5 bases). The CDR3 is made up of 18 amino acids. V lost 4 bases and J lost 2, with 23 bases in between. Germline loops: CDR1 LGHNT, CDR2 FRNRAP.

This rearrangement joins TRBV27 to TRBJ1-5; possible D gene TRBD1, 5 bases. This CDR3 has 14 amino acids. Trimming removed 0 bases at V and 8 bases at J, with 11 bases between. CDR1 is MNHEY and CDR2 is SMNVEV in the germline V gene (reference sequence). The CDR3 is CASSLSRGEEPQHF. Here the CDR3 DNA reads TGTGCCAGCAGTTTATCCCGGGGCGAGGAGCCCCAGCATTTT.

The V gene is TRBV28, the J gene TRBJ1-2, with 7 bases aligning to TRBD1. J was trimmed by 3 bases and V by 4 bases; bases with no gene match: 11. The CDR3 is 16 amino acids. The germline V gene has CDR1 MDHEN and CDR2 SYDVKM. In nucleotides, the CDR3 is TGTGCCAGCAGTTCCCTATCAGGGGGAACCGACTATGGCTACACCTTC. Translated: CASSSLSGGTDYGYTF.